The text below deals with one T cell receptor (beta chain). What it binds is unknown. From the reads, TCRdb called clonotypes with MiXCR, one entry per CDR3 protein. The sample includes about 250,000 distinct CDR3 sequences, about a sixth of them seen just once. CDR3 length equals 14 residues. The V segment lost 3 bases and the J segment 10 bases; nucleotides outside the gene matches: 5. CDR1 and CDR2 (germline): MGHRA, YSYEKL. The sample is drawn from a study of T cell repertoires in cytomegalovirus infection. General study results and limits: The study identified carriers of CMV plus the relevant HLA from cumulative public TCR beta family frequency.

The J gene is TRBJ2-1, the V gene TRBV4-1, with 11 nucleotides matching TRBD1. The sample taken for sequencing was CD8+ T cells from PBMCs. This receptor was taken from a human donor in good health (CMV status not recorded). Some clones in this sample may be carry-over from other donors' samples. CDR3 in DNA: TGCGCCAGCAGCCAGGTGGGACAGGGGGACGAGCAGTTCTTC. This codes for CASSQVGQGDEQFF.